The T cell receptor (beta chain) under discussion was sequenced for a study of Ad26.COV2.S vaccination and SARS-CoV-2 variants. Study information: Administration of Ad26.COV2.S was intramuscular, either once or twice 56 days apart.

As to treatment: some 20 received Ad26.COV2.S at low or high dose, single or two shots; roughly five received placebo; per-sample allocation not given. On day 63 after the first injection, vaccine and placebo recipients gave samples. The donor was a Boston adult aged 18-55 years. For this clone: Its antigen remains unidentified.

Sequencing used immunoSEQ multiplex PCR; TCRdb keeps in-frame clones, though not all of them. The table shows a few hundred thousand clones, with 88% occurring only once. The CDR3 has 15 residues. V was clipped by 2 bases and J by 1 base; unmatched bases: 4. Germline V gene data show CDR1 as SGHRS and CDR2 as YFSETQ. Study observations and caveats: Similar non-spike TCR breadth was observed in recipients of vaccine and of placebo. The analyses of TCR breadth and depth may have understated the size of total T cell responses.

Sequences were derived from peripheral blood, sampled in a trial of Ad26.COV2.S vaccine versus placebo. The clonotype comes from a person between 18 and 60 years old who received the Ad26.COV2.S COVID-19 vaccine or a placebo. V and J are TRBV5-1 and TRBJ1-2, with 8 bases aligning to TRBD1. CDR3 DNA: TGCGCCAGCAGCTTCGGGACAGGCCGTAACTATGGCTACACCTTC. Translated, it gives CASSFGTGRNYGYTF. The complete variable domain, with remaining parts taken from reference TRBV5-1 and TRBJ1-2, reads KAGVTQTPRYLIKTRGQQVTLSCSPISGHRSVSWYQQTPGQGLQFLFEYFSETQRNKGNFPGRFSGRQFSNSRSEMNVSTLELGDSALYLCASSFGTGRNYGYTFGSGTRLTVV.